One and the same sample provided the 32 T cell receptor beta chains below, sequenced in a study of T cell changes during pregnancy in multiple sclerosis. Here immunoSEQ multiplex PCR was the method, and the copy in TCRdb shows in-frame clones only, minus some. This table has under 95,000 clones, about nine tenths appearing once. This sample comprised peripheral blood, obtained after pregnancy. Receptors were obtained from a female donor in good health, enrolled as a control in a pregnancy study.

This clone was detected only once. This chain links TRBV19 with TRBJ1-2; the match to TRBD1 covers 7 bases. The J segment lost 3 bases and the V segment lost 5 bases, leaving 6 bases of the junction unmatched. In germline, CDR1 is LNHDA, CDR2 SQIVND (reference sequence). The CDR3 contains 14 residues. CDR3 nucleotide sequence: TGTGCCAGTAGTCTGACAGGGCGGGACTATGGCTACACCTTC. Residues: CASSLTGRDYGYTF.

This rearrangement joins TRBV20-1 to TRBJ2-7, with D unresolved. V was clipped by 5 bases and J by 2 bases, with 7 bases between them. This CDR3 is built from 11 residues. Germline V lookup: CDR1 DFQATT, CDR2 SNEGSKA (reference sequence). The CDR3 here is CSAGPTYEQYF. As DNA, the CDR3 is TGCAGTGCTGGCCCAACCTACGAGCAGTACTTC.

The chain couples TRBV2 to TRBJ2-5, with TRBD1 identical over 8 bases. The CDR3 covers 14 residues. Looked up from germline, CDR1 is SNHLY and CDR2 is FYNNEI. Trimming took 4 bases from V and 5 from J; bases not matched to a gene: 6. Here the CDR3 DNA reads TGTGCCAGCAGTGTGGGACAGGAGCTCGAGACCCAGTACTTC. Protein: CASSVGQELETQYF.

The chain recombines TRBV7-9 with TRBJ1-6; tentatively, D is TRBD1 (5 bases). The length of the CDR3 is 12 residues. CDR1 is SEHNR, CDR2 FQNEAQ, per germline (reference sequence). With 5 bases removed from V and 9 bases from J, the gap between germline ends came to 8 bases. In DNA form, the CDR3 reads TGTGCCAGCAGCCGGGGGTTTTCACCCCTCCACTTT. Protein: CASSRGFSPLHF.

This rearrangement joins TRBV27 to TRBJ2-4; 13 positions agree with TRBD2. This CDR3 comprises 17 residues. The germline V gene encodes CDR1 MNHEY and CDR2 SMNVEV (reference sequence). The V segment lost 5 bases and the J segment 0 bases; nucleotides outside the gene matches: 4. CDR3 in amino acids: CASSPGTSGVAKNIQYF. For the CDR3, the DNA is TGTGCCAGCAGTCCCGGGACTAGCGGGGTAGCCAAAAACATTCAGTACTTC.

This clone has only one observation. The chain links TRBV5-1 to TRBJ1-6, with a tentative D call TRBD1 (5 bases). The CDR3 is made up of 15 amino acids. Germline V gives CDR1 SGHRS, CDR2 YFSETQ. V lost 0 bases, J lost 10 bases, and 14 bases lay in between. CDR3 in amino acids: CASSLGGGEGSPLHF. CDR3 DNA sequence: TGCGCCAGCAGCTTGGGAGGAGGGGAGGGATCACCCCTCCACTTT.

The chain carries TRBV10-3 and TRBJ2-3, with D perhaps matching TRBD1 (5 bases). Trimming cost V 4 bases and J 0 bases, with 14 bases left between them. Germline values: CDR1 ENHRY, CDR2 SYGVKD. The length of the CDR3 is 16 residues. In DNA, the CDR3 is TGTGCCATCAGTGGTACGTTGGGGCGAAGCACAGATACGCAGTATTTT. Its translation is CAISGTLGRSTDTQYF.

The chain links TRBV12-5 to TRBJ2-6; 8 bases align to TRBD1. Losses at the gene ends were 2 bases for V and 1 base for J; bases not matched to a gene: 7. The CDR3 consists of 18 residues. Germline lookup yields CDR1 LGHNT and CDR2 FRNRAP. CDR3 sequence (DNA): TGTGCTAGTGGTTTGATCGACAGGGGACAATCTGGGGCCAACGTCCTGACTTTC. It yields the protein CASGLIDRGQSGANVLTF.

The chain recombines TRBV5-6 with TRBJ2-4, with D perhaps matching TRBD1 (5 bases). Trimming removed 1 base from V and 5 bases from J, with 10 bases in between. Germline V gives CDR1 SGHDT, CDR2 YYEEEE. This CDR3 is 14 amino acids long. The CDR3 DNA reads TGTGCCAGCAGCTTGTCAGGGATCCAAAACATTCAGTACTTC. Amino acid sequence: CASSLSGIQNIQYF.

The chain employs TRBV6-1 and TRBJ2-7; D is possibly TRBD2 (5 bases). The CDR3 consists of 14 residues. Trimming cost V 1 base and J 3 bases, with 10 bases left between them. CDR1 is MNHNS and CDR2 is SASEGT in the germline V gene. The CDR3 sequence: CASSEGLGNYEQYF. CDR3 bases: TGTGCCAGCAGTGAAGGTCTCGGGAACTACGAGCAGTACTTC.

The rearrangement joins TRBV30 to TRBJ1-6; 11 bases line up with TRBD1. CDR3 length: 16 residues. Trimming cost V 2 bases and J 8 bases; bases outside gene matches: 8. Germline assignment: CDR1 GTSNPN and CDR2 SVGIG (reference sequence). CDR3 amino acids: CAWSLSGTGGDSPLHF. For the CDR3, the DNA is TGTGCCTGGAGTCTCTCCGGGACAGGGGGGGATTCACCCCTCCACTTT.

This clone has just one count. Here the CDR3 reads CASSSGGNQPQHF. The CDR3 DNA is TGTGCCAGCAGCTCGGGAGGGAACCAGCCCCAGCATTTT. The chain links TRBV7-3 to TRBJ1-5; D is uncertain. The CDR3 loop spans 13 amino acids. V lost 4 bases and J 7 bases, leaving 11 bases between the germline ends. Germline lookup yields CDR1 SGHTA and CDR2 FQGTGA.

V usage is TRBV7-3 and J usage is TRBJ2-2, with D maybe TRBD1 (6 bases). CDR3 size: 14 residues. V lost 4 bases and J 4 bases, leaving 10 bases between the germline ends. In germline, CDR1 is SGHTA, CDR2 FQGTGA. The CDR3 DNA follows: TGTGCCAGCAGCTCACAGGGTTCCACCGGGGAGCTGTTTTTT. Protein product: CASSSQGSTGELFF.

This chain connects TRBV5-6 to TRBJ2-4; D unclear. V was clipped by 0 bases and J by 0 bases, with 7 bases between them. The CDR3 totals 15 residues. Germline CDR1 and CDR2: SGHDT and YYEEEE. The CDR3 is CASSLERLAKNIQYF. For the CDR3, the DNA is TGTGCCAGCAGCTTGGAACGACTAGCCAAAAACATTCAGTACTTC.

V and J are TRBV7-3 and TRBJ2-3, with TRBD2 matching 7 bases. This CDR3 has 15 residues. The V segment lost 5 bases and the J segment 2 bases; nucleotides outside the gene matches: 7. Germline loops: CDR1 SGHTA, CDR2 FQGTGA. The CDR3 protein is CASSALGGNTDTQYF. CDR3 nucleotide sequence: TGTGCCAGCAGCGCCCTGGGGGGGAACACAGATACGCAGTATTTT.

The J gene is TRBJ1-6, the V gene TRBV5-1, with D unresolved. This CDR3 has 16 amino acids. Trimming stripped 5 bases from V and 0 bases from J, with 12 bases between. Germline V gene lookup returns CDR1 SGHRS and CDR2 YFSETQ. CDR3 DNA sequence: TGCGCCAGCAGACCTTTTGGGAGCTCCTATAATTCACCCCTCCACTTT. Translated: CASRPFGSSYNSPLHF.

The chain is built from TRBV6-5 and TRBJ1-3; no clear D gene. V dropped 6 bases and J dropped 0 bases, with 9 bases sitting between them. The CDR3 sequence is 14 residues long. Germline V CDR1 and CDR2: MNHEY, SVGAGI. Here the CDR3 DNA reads TGTGCCAGCAGGGTCGGAGGCTCTGGAAACACCATATATTTT. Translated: CASRVGGSGNTIYF.

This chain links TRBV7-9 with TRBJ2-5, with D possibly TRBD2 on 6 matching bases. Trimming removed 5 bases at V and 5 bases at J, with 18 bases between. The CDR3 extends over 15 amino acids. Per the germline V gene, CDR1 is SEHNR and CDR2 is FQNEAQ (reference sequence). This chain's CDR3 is CASSTWLGGLETQYF. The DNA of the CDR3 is TGTGCCAGCAGCACTTGGTTGGGGGGTCTGGAGACCCAGTACTTC.

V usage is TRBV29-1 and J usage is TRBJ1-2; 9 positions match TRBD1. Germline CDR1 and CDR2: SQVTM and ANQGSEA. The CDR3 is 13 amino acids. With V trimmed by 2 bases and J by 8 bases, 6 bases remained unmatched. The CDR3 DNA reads TGCAGCGTTGAAAGGACAGGGGCGACGGGCTACACCTTC. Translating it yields CSVERTGATGYTF.

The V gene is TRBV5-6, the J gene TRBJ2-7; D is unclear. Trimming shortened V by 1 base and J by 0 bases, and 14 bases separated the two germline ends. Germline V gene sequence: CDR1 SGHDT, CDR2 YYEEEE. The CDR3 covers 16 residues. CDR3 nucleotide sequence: TGTGCCAGCAGCTTGACCCGTCAGTACACCTCCTACGAGCAGTACTTC. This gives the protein CASSLTRQYTSYEQYF.

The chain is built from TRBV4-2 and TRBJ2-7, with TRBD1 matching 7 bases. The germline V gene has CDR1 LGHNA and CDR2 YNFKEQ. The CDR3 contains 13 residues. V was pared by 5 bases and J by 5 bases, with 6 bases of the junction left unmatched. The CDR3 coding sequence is TGTGCCAGCAGCTCAGACAGGGCCGACGAGCAGTACTTC. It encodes CASSSDRADEQYF.

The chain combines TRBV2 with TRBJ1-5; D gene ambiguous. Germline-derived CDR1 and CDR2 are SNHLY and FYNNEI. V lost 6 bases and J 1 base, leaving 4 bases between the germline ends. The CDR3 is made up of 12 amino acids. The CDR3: CASRGSNQPQHF. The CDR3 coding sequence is TGTGCCAGCAGGGGCAGCAATCAGCCCCAGCATTTT.

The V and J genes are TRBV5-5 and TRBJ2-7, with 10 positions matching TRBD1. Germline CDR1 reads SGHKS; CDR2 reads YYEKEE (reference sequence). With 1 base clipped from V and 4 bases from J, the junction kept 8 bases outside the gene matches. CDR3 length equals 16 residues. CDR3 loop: CASSLWGQGPTYEQYF. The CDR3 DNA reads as TGTGCCAGCAGCTTGTGGGGACAGGGGCCAACTTACGAGCAGTACTTC.

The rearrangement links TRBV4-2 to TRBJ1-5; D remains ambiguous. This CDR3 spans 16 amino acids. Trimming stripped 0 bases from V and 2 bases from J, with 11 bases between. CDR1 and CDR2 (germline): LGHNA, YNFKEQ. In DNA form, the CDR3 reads TGTGCCAGCAGCCAAGAACTCGACACTGGCAATCAGCCCCAGCATTTT. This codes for CASSQELDTGNQPQHF.

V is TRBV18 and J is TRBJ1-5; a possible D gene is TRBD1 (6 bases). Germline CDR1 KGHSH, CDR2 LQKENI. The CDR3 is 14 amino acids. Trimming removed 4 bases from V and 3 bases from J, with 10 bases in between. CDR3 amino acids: CASSQDSINQPQHF. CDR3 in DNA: TGTGCCAGCTCACAGGACAGCATCAATCAGCCCCAGCATTTT.

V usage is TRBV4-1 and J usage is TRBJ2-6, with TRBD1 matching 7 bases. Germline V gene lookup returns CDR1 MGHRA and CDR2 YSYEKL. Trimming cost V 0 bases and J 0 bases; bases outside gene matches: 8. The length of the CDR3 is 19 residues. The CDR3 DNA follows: TGCGCCAGCAGCCAAGACAGGGGGACCTTAAGCTCTGGGGCCAACGTCCTGACTTTC. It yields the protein CASSQDRGTLSSGANVLTF.

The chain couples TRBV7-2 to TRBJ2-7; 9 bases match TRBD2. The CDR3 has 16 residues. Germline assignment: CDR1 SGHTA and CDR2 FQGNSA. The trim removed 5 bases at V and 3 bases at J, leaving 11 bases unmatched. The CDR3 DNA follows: TGTGCCAGCAGCCCCGTTGGTAGCGGGGGATTCTACGAGCAGTACTTC. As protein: CASSPVGSGGFYEQYF.

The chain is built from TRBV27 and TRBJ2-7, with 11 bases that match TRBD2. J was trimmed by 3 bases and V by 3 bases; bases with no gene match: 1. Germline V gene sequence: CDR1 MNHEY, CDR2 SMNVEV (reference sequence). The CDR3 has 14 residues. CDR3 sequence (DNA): TGTGCCAGCAGTTTCGGGACTAGCGGCTACGAGCAGTACTTC. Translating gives CASSFGTSGYEQYF.

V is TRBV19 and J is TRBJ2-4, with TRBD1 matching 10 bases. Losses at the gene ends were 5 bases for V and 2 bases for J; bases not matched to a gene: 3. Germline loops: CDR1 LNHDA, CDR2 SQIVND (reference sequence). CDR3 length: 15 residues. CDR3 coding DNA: TGTGCCAGTAGTCCGGGACAGGGGACCAAAAACATTCAGTACTTC. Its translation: CASSPGQGTKNIQYF.

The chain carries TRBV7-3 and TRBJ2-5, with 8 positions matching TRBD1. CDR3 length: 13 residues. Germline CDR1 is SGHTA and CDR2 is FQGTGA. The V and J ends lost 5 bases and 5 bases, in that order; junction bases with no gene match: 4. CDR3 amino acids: CASSRGQAETQYF. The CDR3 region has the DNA TGTGCCAGCAGCCGGGGACAGGCGGAGACCCAGTACTTC.

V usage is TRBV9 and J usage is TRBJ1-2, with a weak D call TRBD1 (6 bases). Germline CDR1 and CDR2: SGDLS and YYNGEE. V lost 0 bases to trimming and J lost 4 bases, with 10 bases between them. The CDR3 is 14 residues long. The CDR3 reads CASSVADSPYGYTF. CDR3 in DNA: TGTGCCAGCAGCGTAGCGGACAGTCCCTATGGCTACACCTTC.

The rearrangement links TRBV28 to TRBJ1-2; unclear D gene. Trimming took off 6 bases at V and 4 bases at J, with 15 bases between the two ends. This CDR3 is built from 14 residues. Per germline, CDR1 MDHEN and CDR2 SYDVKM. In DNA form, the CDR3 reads TGTGCCAGCAGCCCGGGCGGGGAGGTCTATGGCTACACCTTC. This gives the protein CASSPGGEVYGYTF.